The sequence of this T cell receptor (beta chain) was determined in a study of T cell repertoires in cytomegalovirus infection. Study in general: It can be stated that public TCR beta signatures indicated CMV infection as well as a matching HLA type.

This CDR3 has 15 amino acids. The V and J ends lost 6 bases and 3 bases, in that order; junction bases with no gene match: 11. The V gene's germline CDR1 is SQVTM and CDR2 ANQGSEA. TCRdb independently ran MiXCR on the reads; one entry per CDR3 protein. The table records about 400,000 distinct CDR3 sequences, nearly 35% of them present only once. General study findings and limits: Clonotype analysis showed dominance of the ex vivo response by HLA-C-restricted CMV-specific TCR beta clonotypes.

About this clonotype itself: Antigen: not known.

The source material was cultured PBMCs, sampled from culture after CMV antigen stimulation. The J gene is TRBJ2-4, the V gene TRBV29-1, with 7 bases identical to TRBD1. The TCR was taken from a human donor in good health (CMV status not recorded). Some clones in this sample may be carry-over from other donors' samples. In nucleotides, the CDR3 is TGCAGCGTCCTACGGGGCAGGGGGAACAAAAACATTCAGTACTTC. It specifies CSVLRGRGNKNIQYF.